This TCR beta chain was captured by sequencing in a study of blood T cell repertoires in COVID-19. Study at large: The United States, Italy and Spain supplied acute and convalescent COVID-19 samples. T cells, B-cell-depleted T cells, or PBMCs supplied cDNA or gDNA.

Authors' processing steps: Estimates of nucleated cell counts were drawn from the amplification of reference gene primers. The assay was immunoSEQ multiplex PCR, and TCRdb's table has in-frame clones only and misses some. The DNA gave D and trimming, while V, J and clone size come from that table. This table holds 100,000 to 140,000 clones, roughly 88% found once. The CDR3 runs 14 residues. Germline V gives CDR1 LNHDA, CDR2 SQIVND (reference sequence). The V segment lost 10 bases and the J segment 3 bases; nucleotides outside the gene matches: 8. Sequenced input: peripheral blood. The clonotype comes from a man aged 45-65 years with active or convalescent COVID-19. This chain uses TRBV19 with TRBJ2-2; 7 positions agree with TRBD1. The CDR3 sequence is CATRTGPHTGELFF. In DNA, the CDR3 is TGTGCCACTAGGACAGGCCCGCACACCGGGGAGCTGTTTTTT.